This T cell receptor beta chain derives from a study of blood T cell repertoires in COVID-19. Background on the study: Specimens from acute and convalescent COVID-19 originated in the United States, Italy and Spain. From T cells, B-cell-depleted T cells, or PBMCs came the material, which was cDNA or gDNA.

Followed over time, Seattle patients had been enrolled while infection was active. Germline V gene sequence: CDR1 LNHNV, CDR2 YYDKDF (reference sequence). The CDR3 consists of 13 residues. Trimming took 0 bases from V and 4 from J, leaving 5 bases between them. In the authors' workflow: For nucleated cells, counts were estimated from reference gene primer amplification. The data were produced by immunoSEQ multiplex PCR, yet TCRdb's version contains in-frame clones alone and is incomplete. V and J calls and clone size follow that table, whereas D and trimming were derived from the DNA. The table lists 190,000 or so clones, roughly 94% of them singletons.

The sequence was obtained from a man aged 25-45 years with COVID-19, enrolled during active disease. The source material was peripheral blood. The rearrangement joins TRBV15 to TRBJ2-3; D not certain. This CDR3 reads CATSRDLADTQYF. DNA for the CDR3: TGTGCCACCAGCAGAGATCTTGCAGATACGCAGTATTTT.